Below, 23 T cell receptor beta chains from the same sample are listed, as sequenced in a study of shared clonotypes between healthy human individuals. TCRdb's copy holds only in-frame clones and misses some; the assay was immunoSEQ multiplex PCR. Seen here are 600,000 or so clones, roughly 98% observed once, and the top ten hold 0.3% to 0.35%. CD8 cells regarded as naive lacked CD45RO, were positively chosen for CCR7, and omitted terminally differentiated effector memory CD45RA+ cells. The specimen sequenced was naive CD8+ T cells sorted from blood. All receptors come from a man aged 30-40 years in good health.

V and J are TRBV16 and TRBJ2-5; 9 bases map to TRBD2. Germline values: CDR1 KGHSY, CDR2 FQNENV. J lost 5 bases, V lost 1 base, and 5 bases had no gene match. The CDR3 consists of 15 residues. DNA for the CDR3: TGTGCCAGCAGCCAATATCAGCGGGAGGTGGAGACCCAGTACTTC. It yields the protein CASSQYQREVETQYF.

This clone was observed once. The J gene is TRBJ2-1, the V gene TRBV9, with TRBD2 matching over 12 bases. The CDR3 has 13 residues. Germline lookup yields CDR1 SGDLS and CDR2 YYNGEE. V was pared by 4 bases and J by 8 bases, with 1 base of the junction left unmatched. The CDR3 here is CASSLAGGDEQFF. The CDR3 DNA sequence: TGTGCCAGCAGCCTAGCGGGAGGGGATGAGCAGTTCTTC.

This clone has only one observation. The V and J genes are TRBV6-4 and TRBJ2-1; 8 nucleotides agree with TRBD2. Germline CDR1 MRHNA, CDR2 SNTAGT. V dropped 2 bases and J dropped 4; count of bases not matched to a gene: 4. The CDR3 spans 15 residues. CDR3 sequence (DNA): TGTGCCAGCAGTGACGGCGGGAGGTCTTACAATGAGCAGTTCTTC. As protein: CASSDGGRSYNEQFF.

The chain carries TRBV6-1 and TRBJ2-2; the match to TRBD2 covers 9 bases. The CDR3 totals 19 residues. Germline CDR1 and CDR2: MNHNS and SASEGT. V was clipped by 0 bases and J by 0 bases; unmatched bases: 8. This CDR3 reads CASSEARLADYANTGELFF. For the CDR3, the DNA is TGTGCCAGCAGTGAAGCGAGACTAGCGGACTACGCGAACACCGGGGAGCTGTTTTTT.

The rearrangement joins TRBV7-2 to TRBJ2-1; tentative D call: TRBD1 (6 bases). CDR3 length: 15 amino acids. Trimming took 5 bases from V and 1 from J, leaving 12 bases between them. Germline assignment: CDR1 SGHTA and CDR2 FQGNSA. The CDR3 nucleotides are TGTGCCAGCAGCGAAAGACAGGTATCCTACAATGAGCAGTTCTTC. It yields the protein CASSERQVSYNEQFF.

The rearrangement joins TRBV29-1 to TRBJ2-7; perhaps TRBD2 as D (5 bases). V was cut by 1 base and J by 5 bases, with 12 bases left in between. This CDR3 has 13 amino acids. CDR1 and CDR2 from the germline V gene are SQVTM and ANQGSEA. The CDR3 sequence is CSVEGGRLDEQYF. The CDR3 DNA is TGCAGCGTTGAAGGTGGGAGACTCGACGAGCAGTACTTC.

The genes are TRBV11-3 and TRBJ2-3, with TRBD2 matching over 8 bases. The CDR3 runs to 14 residues. Germline V gene lookup returns CDR1 SGHNT and CDR2 YENEEA. Losses at the gene ends were 5 bases for V and 6 bases for J; bases not matched to a gene: 7. In DNA form, the CDR3 reads TGTGCCAGCAGCGATAGCGGGATAGGCGATACGCAGTATTTT. Amino acids: CASSDSGIGDTQYF.

The chain joins TRBV7-9 to TRBJ2-1, with 13 bases that match TRBD2. The CDR3 runs to 18 residues. V gave up 2 bases and J gave up 8 bases; unmatched junction bases: 12. CDR1 and CDR2 from the germline V gene are SEHNR and FQNEAQ (reference sequence). The DNA of the CDR3 is TGTGCCAGCAGCTTACCCCGGACTAGCGGGAGAGGCAGCGATGAGCAGTTCTTC. It is translated as CASSLPRTSGRGSDEQFF.

V gene TRBV13 combines with J gene TRBJ2-5; the match to TRBD1 covers 9 bases. V shed 3 bases and J 3 bases; nucleotides not matched to a gene: 5. CDR1 PRHDT and CDR2 FYEKMQ come from the germline V gene (reference sequence). The CDR3 covers 15 residues. CDR3 in amino acids: CASSLWTGAEETQYF. Here the CDR3 DNA reads TGTGCCAGCAGCTTGTGGACAGGGGCGGAAGAGACCCAGTACTTC.

The rearrangement joins TRBV27 to TRBJ2-1; no reliable D call. The CDR3 totals 15 residues. CDR1 is MNHEY and CDR2 is SMNVEV in the germline V gene (reference sequence). V was trimmed by 3 bases and J by 3 bases, leaving 12 bases between them. The CDR3 spells CASSLFTALYNEQFF. The CDR3 coding sequence is TGTGCCAGCAGTTTGTTTACAGCACTCTACAATGAGCAGTTCTTC.

This clone was seen once. V gene TRBV27 combines with J gene TRBJ1-1; D is ambiguous. V gave up 6 bases and J gave up 2 bases, with 10 bases separating them. This CDR3 comprises 13 residues. Germline CDR1 is MNHEY and CDR2 is SMNVEV (reference sequence). As DNA, the CDR3 is TGTGCCAGCAGACCGAGGAGAAACACTGAAGCTTTCTTT. Amino acid sequence: CASRPRRNTEAFF.

J is TRBJ2-5 and V is TRBV29-1; D call uncertain. The V gene lost 3 bases and the J gene lost 2 bases, with 10 bases spanning the gap. This CDR3 is built from 13 residues. CDR1 and CDR2 from the germline V gene are SQVTM and ANQGSEA. The CDR3 is CSVELTVQETQYF. DNA for the CDR3: TGCAGCGTTGAGTTGACCGTACAAGAGACCCAGTACTTC.

The chain links TRBV9 to TRBJ2-7; 14 positions match TRBD2. CDR1 is SGDLS and CDR2 is YYNGEE in the germline V gene. This CDR3 spans 15 amino acids. Germline trimming cut 3 bases from V and 3 bases from J; bases unmatched to any gene: 2. DNA for the CDR3: TGTGCCAGCAGCGACGGGACTAGCGGGGGCTACGAGCAGTACTTC. Translated: CASSDGTSGGYEQYF.

The rearrangement uses TRBV7-8 and TRBJ2-7; 9 bases match TRBD1. The ends lost 5 bases at V and 2 bases at J; junction bases unmatched: 4. The CDR3 sequence is 14 residues long. CDR1 is SGHVS, CDR2 FQNEAQ, per germline. The CDR3 loop reads CASSMGQGTYEQYF. The CDR3 DNA reads TGTGCCAGCAGCATGGGACAGGGAACCTACGAGCAGTACTTC. Full variable domain (missing parts from reference TRBV7-8 and TRBJ2-7): GAGVSQSPRYKVAKRGQDVALRCDPISGHVSLFWYQQALGQGPEFLTYFQNEAQLDKSGLPSDRFFAERPEGSVSTLKIQRTQQEDSAVYLCASSMGQGTYEQYFGPGTRLTVT.

The chain joins TRBV27 to TRBJ1-4; D ambiguous. The CDR3 runs to 15 residues. The germline V gene encodes CDR1 MNHEY and CDR2 SMNVEV (reference sequence). The V gene lost 5 bases and the J gene lost 6 bases, with 16 bases spanning the gap. The CDR3 sequence: CASSGINRIHEKLFF. The CDR3 DNA sequence: TGTGCCAGCAGTGGGATAAACAGAATACATGAAAAACTGTTTTTT.

V gene TRBV7-9 combines with J gene TRBJ2-2; possibly TRBD2 for D (6 bases). Germline CDR1 is SEHNR and CDR2 is FQNEAQ (reference sequence). Between the trimmed V and J ends, which lost 5 bases and 3 bases, there was a span of 16 bases. The CDR3 sequence is 16 residues long. The DNA of the CDR3 is TGTGCCAGCAGCCAGCCATGGGACTTTGACACCGGGGAGCTGTTTTTT. Translation: CASSQPWDFDTGELFF.

This chain uses TRBV7-6 with TRBJ2-7; 11 bases agree with TRBD1. V shed 5 bases, J shed 1 base, and the junction held 4 bases outside the gene matches. This CDR3 region has 15 residues. Per the germline V gene, CDR1 is SGHVS and CDR2 is FNYEAQ. The CDR3 here is CASSPGQGESYEQYF. As DNA, the CDR3 is TGTGCCAGCAGCCCGGGACAGGGGGAATCCTACGAGCAGTACTTC.

The V call is TRBV7-8, the J call TRBJ1-4, with 7 bases matching TRBD1. The V segment lost 2 bases and the J segment 0 bases; nucleotides outside the gene matches: 9. The CDR3 has 18 residues. Germline V gene data show CDR1 as SGHVS and CDR2 as FQNEAQ. The CDR3 reads CASSLIFDRDATNEKLFF. The DNA for the CDR3 is TGTGCCAGCAGCTTAATTTTCGACAGGGATGCAACTAATGAAAAACTGTTTTTT.

The genes are TRBV6-5 and TRBJ2-7; D is unclear. CDR1 and CDR2 from the germline V gene are MNHEY and SVGAGI. The V gene lost 7 bases and the J gene lost 2 bases, with 9 bases spanning the gap. The CDR3 runs 12 residues. CDR3 nucleotides: TGTGCCAGCAACTCTGGGACCTACGAGCAGTACTTC. It yields the protein CASNSGTYEQYF.

The chain combines TRBV27 with TRBJ2-7; the D gene could be TRBD1 or TRBD2 (5 bases each). The germline gives CDR1 MNHEY, CDR2 SMNVEV (reference sequence). V lost 6 bases and J lost 9, with 18 bases in between. The CDR3 runs to 13 residues. CDR3 protein: CASSKTGAHGQYF. The CDR3 nucleotides are TGTGCCAGCAGCAAGACCGGGGCGCATGGGCAGTACTTC.

This sequence joins TRBV15 and TRBJ2-3; D is tentatively TRBD1 or TRBD2 (6 bases each). Germline V lookup: CDR1 LNHNV, CDR2 YYDKDF (reference sequence). Trimming took 1 base from V and 3 from J, leaving 17 bases between them. The CDR3 contains 17 residues. CDR3 bases: TGTGCCACCAGCAGAGGTACCGGGACTGGGACAACAGATACGCAGTATTTT. Translated, it gives CATSRGTGTGTTDTQYF.

The V call is TRBV28, the J call TRBJ2-2; D call uncertain. CDR1 is MDHEN and CDR2 is SYDVKM in the germline V gene. Trimming took 3 bases from V and 3 from J, leaving 8 bases between them. This CDR3 comprises 14 residues. This CDR3 reads CASSFRTYTGELFF. DNA for the CDR3: TGTGCCAGCAGTTTCCGGACCTACACCGGGGAGCTGTTTTTT.

With respect to this clone: One end of the junction varies from germline; a read error may be responsible. The chain uses TRBV5-4 and TRBJ2-1; D uncertain. Germline CDR1 and CDR2: SGHNT and YYREEE (reference sequence). The CDR3 has 11 residues. The CDR3, as DNA: TGTGCCAGCAGCTTGAACCAAAATGACATCTTC. The encoded protein is CASSLNQNDIF.